This T cell receptor beta chain comes out of a study of chemoradiotherapy in HPV16-positive cancers. The CDR3 has 14 amino acids. The trim removed 3 bases at V and 7 bases at J, leaving 6 bases unmatched. Germline lookup yields CDR1 GTSNPN and CDR2 SVGIG (reference sequence). The repertoire was sequenced with immunoSEQ multiplex PCR; TCRdb's copy has only in-frame clones and lacks some. The sample holds about 2,000 clones, approximately 88% seen once. Over chemoradiotherapy, repertoires were sampled more than once. Study-wide results and limits: During treatment, candidate HPV-specific clones and E7-related motifs expanded in tumor. Better recurrence-free survival went with HPV-responsive T-cell expansion in HPV16-positive patients. Only two HPV16-positive patients supplied the functional HPV-specificity definition.

On this clone: The antigen is unknown.

The TCR sequence derives from a human donor with HPV-associated anogenital cancer. The source was tumor tissue, collected from a patient who underwent chemoradiotherapy. The chain links TRBV30 to TRBJ2-1; 10 bases are shared with TRBD2. CDR3 nucleotides: TGTGCCTGGAGAGCGGGAGGGCCGGGTAATGAGCAGTTCTTC. It translates to CAWRAGGPGNEQFF.